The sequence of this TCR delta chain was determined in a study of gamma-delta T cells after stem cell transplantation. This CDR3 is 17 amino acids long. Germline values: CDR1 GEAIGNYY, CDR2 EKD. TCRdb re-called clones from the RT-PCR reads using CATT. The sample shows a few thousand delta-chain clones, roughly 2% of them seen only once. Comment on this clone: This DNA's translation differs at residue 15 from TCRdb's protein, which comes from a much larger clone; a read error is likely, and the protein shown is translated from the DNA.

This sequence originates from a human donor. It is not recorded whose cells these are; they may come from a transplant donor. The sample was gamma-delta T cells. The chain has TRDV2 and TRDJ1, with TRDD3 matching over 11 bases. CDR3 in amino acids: CACDFVLGDRDTDKRIF. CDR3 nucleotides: TGTGCCTGTGACTTCGTACTGGGGGATAGAGACACCGATAAACGCATCTTT.